This TCR beta chain was sequenced for a study of control samples from healthy donors and cancer patients. Sequencing used immunoSEQ multiplex PCR; TCRdb keeps in-frame clones, though not all of them. The sample consists of 45,000 to 60,000 clones, 94% of them appearing once. This CDR3 region has 15 residues. CDR1 and CDR2 from the germline V gene are LGHDT and YNNKEL (reference sequence). J gave up 0 bases and V 4 bases, and 5 bases lay outside the gene matches. This TCR derives from a man under 40 in good health. The chain recombines TRBV3-1 (or the pseudogene TRBV3-2) with TRBJ1-1; 7 positions match TRBD1. The sequenced material came from blood. CDR3 nucleotide sequence: TGTGCCAGCAGCCCCACAGGGGCTGTGAACACTGAAGCTTTCTTT. The encoded protein is CASSPTGAVNTEAFF.